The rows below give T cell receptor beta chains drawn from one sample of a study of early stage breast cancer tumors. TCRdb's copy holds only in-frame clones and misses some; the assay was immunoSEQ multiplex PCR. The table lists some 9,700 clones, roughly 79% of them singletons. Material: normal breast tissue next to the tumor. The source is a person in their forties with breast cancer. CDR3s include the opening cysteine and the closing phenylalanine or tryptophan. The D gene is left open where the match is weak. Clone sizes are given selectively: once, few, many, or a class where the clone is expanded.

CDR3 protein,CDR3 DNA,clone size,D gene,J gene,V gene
CASSFHLVYEQYF,TGTGCCAGCAGCTTTCATCTGGTATACGAGCAGTACTTC,hyperexpanded,-,TRBJ2-7,TRBV11-2
CASSGHSGTFTDTQYF,TGTGCCAGCAGCGGTCATAGCGGGACCTTCACAGATACGCAGTATTTT,-,TRBD2,TRBJ2-3,TRBV7-2
CASSYSRGGWGTEAFF,TGTGCCAGCAGTTACTCGAGAGGGGGCTGGGGCACTGAAGCTTTCTTT,-,TRBD1,TRBJ1-1,TRBV6-5
CASSGTREETQYF,TGTGCCAGCAGTGGGACTAGAGAAGAGACCCAGTACTTC,-,TRBD2,TRBJ2-5,TRBV2
CASSATGGGNIQYF,TGTGCCAGTAGTGCGACAGGGGGCGGGAACATTCAGTACTTC,-,TRBD1,TRBJ2-4,TRBV19
CASISRHPYGYTF,TGTGCCAGCATCTCGAGGCACCCCTATGGCTACACCTTC,-,-,TRBJ1-2,TRBV28
CASRQGGTSDYNEQFF,TGTGCCAGCAGACAGGGGGGGACTAGCGATTACAATGAGCAGTTCTTC,-,TRBD2,TRBJ2-1,TRBV27
CATVPDNTGELFF,TGCGCCACGGTTCCGGATAACACCGGGGAGCTGTTTTTT,-,-,TRBJ2-2,TRBV10-2
CASSTNLGLAGRAYEQYF,TGTGCCAGCAGCACTAATCTGGGACTAGCGGGACGTGCCTACGAGCAGTACTTC,-,TRBD2,TRBJ2-7,TRBV11-3
CASTQSGRETQYF,TGTGCCAGTACCCAAAGCGGGAGAGAGACCCAGTACTTC,-,TRBD2,TRBJ2-5,TRBV19
CASSPPGRLNTEAFF,TGCGCCAGCAGCCCCCCTGGCCGCCTGAACACTGAAGCTTTCTTT,-,-,TRBJ1-1,TRBV4-1
CASSPGQGHGYTF,TGTGCCAGCTCACCGGGACAGGGCCATGGCTACACCTTC,-,TRBD1,TRBJ1-2,TRBV18
CAIRLTGENTEAFF,TGTGCCATCCGATTGACAGGGGAGAACACTGAAGCTTTCTTT,-,TRBD1,TRBJ1-1,TRBV10-3
CASSPPGVSYTGELFF,TGTGCCAGCTCACCACCAGGGGTGTCGTACACCGGGGAGCTGTTTTTT,-,-,TRBJ2-2,TRBV18
CASSLGDSGLGGYTF,TGTGCCAGCAGCTTAGGAGACTCGGGGCTTGGTGGCTACACCTTC,-,-,TRBJ1-2,TRBV7-8
CASSLYRAGGYRDEQFF,TGTGCCAGCAGCTTATACAGAGCGGGAGGGTATAGGGATGAGCAGTTCTTC,-,TRBD2,TRBJ2-1,TRBV7-2
CASSPTTGVSYEQYF,TGTGCCAGCAGTCCTACGACAGGGGTATCCTACGAGCAGTACTTC,-,TRBD1,TRBJ2-7,TRBV27
CASSPQVFPNEKLFF,TGTGCCAGCAGTCCCCAGGTTTTTCCTAATGAAAAACTGTTTTTT,-,-,TRBJ1-4,TRBV27
CASSQKAIKGDSATNEKLFF,TGCGCCAGCAGCCAAAAGGCGATAAAAGGGGACAGTGCAACTAATGAAAAACTGTTTTTT,-,TRBD1,TRBJ1-4,TRBV4-1
CASRATGDTQYF,TGTGCCAGCAGGGCGACGGGTGATACGCAGTATTTT,-,-,TRBJ2-3,TRBV27
CAWSIHEAGELFF,TGTGCCTGGAGTATTCACGAAGCCGGGGAGCTGTTTTTT,-,-,TRBJ2-2,TRBV30
CASSYWTSGTDTQYF,TGTGCCAGCAGCTACTGGACTAGCGGCACAGATACGCAGTATTTT,-,TRBD2,TRBJ2-3,TRBV5-6
CASSNLLTSGYNEQFF,TGTGCCAGCAGTAACTTATTGACTAGCGGGTACAATGAGCAGTTCTTC,-,TRBD2,TRBJ2-1,TRBV6-4
CASSLVSQSYNEQFF,TGTGCCAGCAGCTTAGTAAGTCAGAGCTACAATGAGCAGTTCTTC,-,-,TRBJ2-1,TRBV7-9
CASSLLARRDARSAQYF,TGTGCCAGCAGCTTATTAGCAAGGCGGGACGCTCGTTCTGCGCAGTATTTT,-,-,TRBJ2-3,TRBV7-9
CASSYGGYTF,TGTGCCAGCAGTTACGGAGGCTACACCTTC,-,-,TRBJ1-2,TRBV6-7
CASSAVRVDTQYF,TGTGCCAGCAGCGCAGTCAGAGTTGATACGCAGTATTTT,-,-,TRBJ2-3,TRBV7-9
CASSLDYNEQFF,TGTGCCAGCAGCCTAGACTACAATGAGCAGTTCTTC,once,-,TRBJ2-1,TRBV2
CAWGGVGYEQYF,TGTGCCTGGGGTGGGGTAGGCTACGAGCAGTACTTC,-,-,TRBJ2-7,TRBV30
CASSAREEKLFF,TGTGCCAGTAGCGCTCGAGAAGAAAAACTGTTTTTT,-,-,TRBJ1-4,TRBV19
CASSASAVGANYGYTF,TGTGCCAGCAGTGCCAGTGCGGTGGGAGCTAACTATGGCTACACCTTC,-,-,TRBJ1-2,TRBV6-1
CASTLDSTTEAFF,TGTGCCAGCACCTTAGACAGTACGACTGAAGCTTTCTTT,-,-,TRBJ1-1,TRBV6-6
CASRDSDSYEQYF,TGCGCCAGCAGGGACAGTGACTCCTACGAGCAGTACTTC,few,-,TRBJ2-7,TRBV5-1
CAISPPTSADTQYF,TGTGCCATCAGCCCCCCCACTAGCGCAGATACGCAGTATTTT,-,TRBD2,TRBJ2-3,TRBV10-3
CASSPPFPPYEQYF,TGTGCCAGCAGCCCCCCGTTCCCCCCCTACGAGCAGTACTTC,few,-,TRBJ2-7,TRBV7-9
CASSAQQDSYEQYF,TGTGCCAGCAGCGCCCAGCAGGACAGCTACGAGCAGTACTTC,-,-,TRBJ2-7,TRBV7-6
CASSLKGMNTEAFF,TGTGCCAGCAGTTTAAAGGGTATGAACACTGAAGCTTTCTTT,-,-,TRBJ1-1,TRBV27
CASSFQGNEQFF,TGCGCCAGCAGCTTTCAGGGGAATGAGCAGTTCTTC,-,-,TRBJ2-1,TRBV5-1
CASSTSGSGTEAFF,TGTGCCAGCAGTACCTCGGGGTCCGGCACTGAAGCTTTCTTT,-,-,TRBJ1-1,TRBV6-5
CASSFSGGSAYEQYF,TGTGCCAGCAGTTTTTCGGGGGGCAGCGCGTACGAGCAGTACTTC,-,-,TRBJ2-7,TRBV27
CASSPSWTAGNTIYF,TGTGCCAGCAGCCCGTCGTGGACGGCTGGAAACACCATATATTTT,-,-,TRBJ1-3,TRBV11-3
CASPTTVKKKQNQYEQYF,TGTGCCAGTCCTACGACAGTGAAAAAAAAACAGAACCAATACGAGCAGTACTTC,-,-,TRBJ2-7,TRBV11-2